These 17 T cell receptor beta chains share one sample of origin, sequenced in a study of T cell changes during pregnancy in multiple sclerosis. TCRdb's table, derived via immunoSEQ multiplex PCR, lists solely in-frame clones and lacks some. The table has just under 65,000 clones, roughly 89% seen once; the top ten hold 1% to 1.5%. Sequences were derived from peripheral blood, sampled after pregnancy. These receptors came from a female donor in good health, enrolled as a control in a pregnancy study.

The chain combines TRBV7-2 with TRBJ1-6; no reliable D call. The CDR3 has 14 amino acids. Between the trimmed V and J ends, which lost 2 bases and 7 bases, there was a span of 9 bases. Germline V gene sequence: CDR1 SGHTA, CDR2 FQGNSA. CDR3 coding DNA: TGTGCCAGCAGCTTATACCCAGTGAATTCACCCCTCCACTTT. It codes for CASSLYPVNSPLHF.

CDR3 DNA: TGTGCCAGCAGTCCCGGGACAGGGGTCGGCTACACCTTC. It specifies CASSPGTGVGYTF. The gene calls are TRBV27 and TRBJ1-2, with 10 bases matching TRBD1. The V and J ends lost 5 bases and 8 bases, in that order; junction bases with no gene match: 5. The CDR3 is made up of 13 amino acids. CDR1 is MNHEY and CDR2 is SMNVEV in the germline V gene (reference sequence).

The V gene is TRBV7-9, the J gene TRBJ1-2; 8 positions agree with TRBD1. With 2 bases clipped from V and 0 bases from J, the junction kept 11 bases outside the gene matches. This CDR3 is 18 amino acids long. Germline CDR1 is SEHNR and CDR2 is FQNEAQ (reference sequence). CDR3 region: CASSLFERQGSANYGYTF. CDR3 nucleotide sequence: TGTGCCAGCAGCTTATTTGAACGACAGGGGTCAGCTAACTATGGCTACACCTTC. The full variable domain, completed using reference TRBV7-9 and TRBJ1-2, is DTGVSQNPRHKITKRGQNVTFRCDPISEHNRLYWYRQTLGQGPEFLTYFQNEAQLEKSRLLSDRFSAERPKGSFSTLEIQRTEQGDSAMYLCASSLFERQGSANYGYTFGSGTRLTVV.

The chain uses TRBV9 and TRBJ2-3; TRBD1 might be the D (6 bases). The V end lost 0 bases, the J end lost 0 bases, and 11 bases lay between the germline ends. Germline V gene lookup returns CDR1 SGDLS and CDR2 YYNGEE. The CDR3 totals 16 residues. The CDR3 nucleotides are TGTGCCAGCAGCGTAGGGACAGATCCTAGCACAGATACGCAGTATTTT. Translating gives CASSVGTDPSTDTQYF.

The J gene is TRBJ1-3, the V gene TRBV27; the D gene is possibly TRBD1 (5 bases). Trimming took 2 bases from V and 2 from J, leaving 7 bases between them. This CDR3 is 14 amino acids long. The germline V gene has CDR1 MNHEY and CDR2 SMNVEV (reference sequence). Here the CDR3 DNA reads TGTGCCAGCAGTTTAGGGGGGACTGGAAACACCATATATTTT. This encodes CASSLGGTGNTIYF.

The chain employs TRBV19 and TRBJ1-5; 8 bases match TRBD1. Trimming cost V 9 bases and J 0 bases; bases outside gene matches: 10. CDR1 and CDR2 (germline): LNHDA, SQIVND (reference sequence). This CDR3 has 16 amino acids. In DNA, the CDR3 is TGTGCCAGCTACGGACAGGGCTCATATAGCAATCAGCCCCAGCATTTT. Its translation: CASYGQGSYSNQPQHF.

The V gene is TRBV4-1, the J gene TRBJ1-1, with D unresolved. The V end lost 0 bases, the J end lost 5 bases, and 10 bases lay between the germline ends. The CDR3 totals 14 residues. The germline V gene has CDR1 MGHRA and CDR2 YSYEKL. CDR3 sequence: CASSQDPGSTEAFF. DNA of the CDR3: TGCGCCAGCAGCCAAGATCCGGGGAGTACTGAAGCTTTCTTT.

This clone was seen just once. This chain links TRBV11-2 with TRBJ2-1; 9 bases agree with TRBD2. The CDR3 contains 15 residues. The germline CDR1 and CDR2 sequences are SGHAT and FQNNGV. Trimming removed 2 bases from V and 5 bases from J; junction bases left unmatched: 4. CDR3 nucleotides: TGTGCCAGCAGCTTACCGGAGCGGGGGGACAATGAGCAGTTCTTC. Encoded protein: CASSLPERGDNEQFF.

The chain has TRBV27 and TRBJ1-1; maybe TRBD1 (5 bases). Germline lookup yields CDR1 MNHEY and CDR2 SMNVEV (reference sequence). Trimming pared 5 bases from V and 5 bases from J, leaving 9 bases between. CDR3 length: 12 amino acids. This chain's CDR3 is CASSVGGTEAFF. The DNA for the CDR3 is TGTGCCAGCAGTGTCGGGGGGACTGAAGCTTTCTTT.

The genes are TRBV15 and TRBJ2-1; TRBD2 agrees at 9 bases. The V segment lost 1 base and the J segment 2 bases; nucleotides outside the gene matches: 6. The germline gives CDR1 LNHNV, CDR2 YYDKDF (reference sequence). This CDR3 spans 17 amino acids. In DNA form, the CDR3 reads TGTGCCACCAGCAGAGTCCCGGGACTAGCCCCCTACAATGAGCAGTTCTTC. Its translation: CATSRVPGLAPYNEQFF.

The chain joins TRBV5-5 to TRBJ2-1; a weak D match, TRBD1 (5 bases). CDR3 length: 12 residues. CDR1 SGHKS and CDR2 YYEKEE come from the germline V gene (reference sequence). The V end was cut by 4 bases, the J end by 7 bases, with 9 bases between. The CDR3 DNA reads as TGTGCCAGCAGCCCCCAGGGTAATGAGCAGTTCTTC. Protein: CASSPQGNEQFF. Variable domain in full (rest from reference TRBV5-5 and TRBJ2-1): DAGVTQSPTHLIKTRGQQVTLRCSPISGHKSVSWYQQVLGQGPQFIFQYYEKEERGRGNFPDRFSARQFPNYSSELNVNALLLGDSALYLCASSPQGNEQFFGPGTRLTVL.

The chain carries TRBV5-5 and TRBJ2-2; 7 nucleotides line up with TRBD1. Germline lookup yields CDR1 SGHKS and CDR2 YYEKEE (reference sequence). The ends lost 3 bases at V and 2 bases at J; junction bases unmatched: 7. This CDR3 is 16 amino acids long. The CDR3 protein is CASSSSGTENTGELFF. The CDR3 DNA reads TGTGCCAGCAGCTCCTCCGGGACAGAAAACACCGGGGAGCTGTTTTTT.

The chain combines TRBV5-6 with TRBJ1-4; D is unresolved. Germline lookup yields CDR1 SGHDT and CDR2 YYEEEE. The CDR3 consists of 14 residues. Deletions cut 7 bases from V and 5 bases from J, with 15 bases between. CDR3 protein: CASALSAENEKLFF. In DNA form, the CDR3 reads TGTGCCAGCGCCCTCAGCGCAGAGAATGAAAAACTGTTTTTT.

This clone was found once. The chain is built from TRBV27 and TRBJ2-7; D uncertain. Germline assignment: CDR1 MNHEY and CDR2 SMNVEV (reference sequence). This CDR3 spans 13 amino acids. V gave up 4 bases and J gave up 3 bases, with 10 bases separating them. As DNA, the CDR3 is TGTGCCAGCAGTTCAATCGGAGACTACGAGCAGTACTTC. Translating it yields CASSSIGDYEQYF.

This chain's CDR3 is CASSFGGADYTF. The CDR3 DNA follows: TGCGCCAGCAGCTTTGGGGGGGCGGACTACACCTTC. V and J are TRBV5-1 and TRBJ1-2; tentatively, D is TRBD1 (6 bases). The germline V gene encodes CDR1 SGHRS and CDR2 YFSETQ. CDR3 length: 12 residues. Trimming removed 2 bases from V and 10 bases from J, with 12 bases in between. Drawing the rest from reference TRBV5-1 and TRBJ1-2, the complete variable domain is KAGVTQTPRYLIKTRGQQVTLSCSPISGHRSVSWYQQTPGQGLQFLFEYFSETQRNKGNFPGRFSGRQFSNSRSEMNVSTLELGDSALYLCASSFGGADYTFGSGTRLTVV.

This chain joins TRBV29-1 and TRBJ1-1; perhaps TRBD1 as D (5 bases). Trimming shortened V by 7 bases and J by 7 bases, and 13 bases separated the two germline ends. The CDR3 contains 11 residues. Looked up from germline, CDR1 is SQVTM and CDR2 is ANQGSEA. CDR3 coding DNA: TGCAGCGCTGCGCCGGGGGATGAAGCTTTCTTT. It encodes CSAAPGDEAFF. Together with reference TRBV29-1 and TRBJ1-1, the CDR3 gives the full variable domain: SAVISQKPSRDICQRGTSLTIQCQVDSQVTMMFWYRQQPGQSLTLIATANQGSEATYESGFVIDKFPISRPNLTFSTLTVSNMSPEDSSIYLCSAAPGDEAFFGQGTRLTVV.

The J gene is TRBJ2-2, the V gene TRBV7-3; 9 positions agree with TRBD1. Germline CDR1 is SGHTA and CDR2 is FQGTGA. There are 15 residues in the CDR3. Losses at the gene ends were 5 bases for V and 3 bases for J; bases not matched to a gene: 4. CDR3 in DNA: TGTGCCAGCAGCCCAAGACAGGGGGACACCGGGGAGCTGTTTTTT. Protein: CASSPRQGDTGELFF. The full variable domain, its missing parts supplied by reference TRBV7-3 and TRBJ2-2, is GAGVSQTPSNKVTEKGKYVELRCDPISGHTALYWYRQSLGQGPEFLIYFQGTGAADDSGLPNDRFFAVRPEGSVSTLKIQRTERGDSAVYLCASSPRQGDTGELFFGEGSRLTVL.